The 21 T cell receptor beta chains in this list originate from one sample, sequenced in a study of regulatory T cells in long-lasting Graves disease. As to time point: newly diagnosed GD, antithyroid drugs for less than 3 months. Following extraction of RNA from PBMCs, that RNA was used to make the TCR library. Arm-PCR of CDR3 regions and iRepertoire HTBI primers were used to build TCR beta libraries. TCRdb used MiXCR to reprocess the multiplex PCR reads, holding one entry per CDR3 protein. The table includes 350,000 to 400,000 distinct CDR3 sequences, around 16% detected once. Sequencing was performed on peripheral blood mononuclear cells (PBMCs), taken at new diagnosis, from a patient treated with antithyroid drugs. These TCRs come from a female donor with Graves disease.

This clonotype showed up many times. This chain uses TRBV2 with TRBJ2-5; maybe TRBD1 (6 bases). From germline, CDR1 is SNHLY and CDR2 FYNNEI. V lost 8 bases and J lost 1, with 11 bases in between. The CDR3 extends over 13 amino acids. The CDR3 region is CASRDTRQETQYF. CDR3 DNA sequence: TGTGCCAGCCGGGACACCCGCCAAGAGACCCAGTACTTC. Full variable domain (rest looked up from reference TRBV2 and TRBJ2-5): EPEVTQTPSHQVTQMGQEVILRCVPISNHLYFYWYRQILGQKVEFLVSFYNNEISEKSEIFDDQFSVERPDGSNFTLKIRSTKLEDSAMYFCASRDTRQETQYFGPGTRLLVL.

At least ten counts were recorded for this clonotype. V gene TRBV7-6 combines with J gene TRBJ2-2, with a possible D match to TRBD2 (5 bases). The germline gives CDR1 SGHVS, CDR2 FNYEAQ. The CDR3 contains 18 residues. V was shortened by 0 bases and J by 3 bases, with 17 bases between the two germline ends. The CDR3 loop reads CASSLAGGSWTHTGELFF. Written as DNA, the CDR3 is TGTGCCAGCAGCTTAGCAGGCGGGTCCTGGACCCACACCGGGGAGCTGTTTTTT.

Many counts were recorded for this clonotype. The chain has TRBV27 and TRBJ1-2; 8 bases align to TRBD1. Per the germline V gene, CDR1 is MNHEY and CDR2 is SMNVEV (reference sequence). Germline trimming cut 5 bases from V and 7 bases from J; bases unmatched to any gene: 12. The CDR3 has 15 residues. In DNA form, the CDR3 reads TGTGCCAGCAGTCCCGGGACAGGTCGGTACCCTGGCTACACCTTC. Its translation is CASSPGTGRYPGYTF.

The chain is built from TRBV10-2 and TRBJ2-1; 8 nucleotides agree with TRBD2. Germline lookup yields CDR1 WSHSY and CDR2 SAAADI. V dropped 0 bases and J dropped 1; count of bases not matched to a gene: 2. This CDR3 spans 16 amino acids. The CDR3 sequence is CASSESGGASYNEQFF. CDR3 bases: TGCGCCAGCAGTGAGTCCGGGGGGGCGTCCTACAATGAGCAGTTCTTC.

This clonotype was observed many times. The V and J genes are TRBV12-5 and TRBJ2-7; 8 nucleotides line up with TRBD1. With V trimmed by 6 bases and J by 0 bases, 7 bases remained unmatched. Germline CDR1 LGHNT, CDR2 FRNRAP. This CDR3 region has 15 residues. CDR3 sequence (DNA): TGTGCTAGTGGAGGCGGACAGGGCCTCTCCTACGAGCAGTACTTC. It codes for CASGGGQGLSYEQYF.

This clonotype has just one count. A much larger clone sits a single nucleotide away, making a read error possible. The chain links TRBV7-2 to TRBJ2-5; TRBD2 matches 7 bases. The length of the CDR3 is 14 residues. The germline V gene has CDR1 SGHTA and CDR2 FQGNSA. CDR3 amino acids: CASSFRTGGESQYF. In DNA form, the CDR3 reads TGTGCCAGCAGCTTTAGGACGGGAGGAGAGAGCCAGTACTTC.

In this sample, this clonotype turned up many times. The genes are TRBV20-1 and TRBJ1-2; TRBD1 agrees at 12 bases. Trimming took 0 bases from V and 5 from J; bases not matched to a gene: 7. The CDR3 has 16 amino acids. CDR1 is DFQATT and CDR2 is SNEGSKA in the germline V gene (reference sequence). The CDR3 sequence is CSARDQGTGGGYGYTF. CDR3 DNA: TGCAGTGCTAGAGATCAGGGGACAGGGGGCGGGTATGGCTACACCTTC.

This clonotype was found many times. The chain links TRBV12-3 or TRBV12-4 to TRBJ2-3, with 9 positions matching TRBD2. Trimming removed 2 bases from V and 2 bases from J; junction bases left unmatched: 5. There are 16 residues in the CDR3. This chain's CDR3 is CASSLRAGGPTDTQYF. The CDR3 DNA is TGTGCCAGCAGTTTACGGGCGGGGGGGCCCACAGATACGCAGTATTTT.

This chain's CDR3 is CSASLYGSQFQETQYF. The CDR3 DNA is TGCAGTGCCTCTCTATATGGGTCCCAATTTCAAGAGACCCAGTACTTC. This chain joins TRBV20-1 and TRBJ2-5; D uncertain. Germline V gene sequence: CDR1 DFQATT, CDR2 SNEGSKA (reference sequence). V gave up 6 bases and J gave up 2 bases, with 22 bases separating them. The CDR3 has 16 amino acids.

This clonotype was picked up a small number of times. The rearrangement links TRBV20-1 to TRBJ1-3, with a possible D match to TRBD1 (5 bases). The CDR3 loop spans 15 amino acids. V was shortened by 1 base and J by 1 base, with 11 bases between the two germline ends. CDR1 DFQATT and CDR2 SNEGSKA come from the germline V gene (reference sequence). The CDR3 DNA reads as TGCAGTGCTAGAGTCCGGGGCAATTCTGGAAACACCATATATTTT. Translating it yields CSARVRGNSGNTIYF.

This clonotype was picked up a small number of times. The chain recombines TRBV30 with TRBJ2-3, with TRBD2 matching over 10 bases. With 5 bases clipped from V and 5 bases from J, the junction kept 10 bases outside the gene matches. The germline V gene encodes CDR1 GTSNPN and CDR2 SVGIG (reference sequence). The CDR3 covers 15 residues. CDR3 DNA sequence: TGTGCCTGGGCCTCAGCGGGAGGGTGGGAAGATACGCAGTATTTT. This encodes CAWASAGGWEDTQYF. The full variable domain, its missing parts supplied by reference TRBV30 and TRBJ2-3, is SQTIHQWPATLVQPVGSPLSLECTVEGTSNPNLYWYRQAAGRGLQLLFYSVGIGQISSEVPQNLSASRPQDRQFILSSKKLLLSDSGFYLCAWASAGGWEDTQYFGPGTRLTVL.

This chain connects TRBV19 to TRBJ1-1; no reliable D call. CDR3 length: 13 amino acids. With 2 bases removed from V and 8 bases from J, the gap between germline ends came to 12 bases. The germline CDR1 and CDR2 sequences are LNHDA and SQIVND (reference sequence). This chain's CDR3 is CASSISEDLEAFF. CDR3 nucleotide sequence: TGTGCCAGTAGTATAAGTGAAGATCTCGAAGCTTTCTTT.

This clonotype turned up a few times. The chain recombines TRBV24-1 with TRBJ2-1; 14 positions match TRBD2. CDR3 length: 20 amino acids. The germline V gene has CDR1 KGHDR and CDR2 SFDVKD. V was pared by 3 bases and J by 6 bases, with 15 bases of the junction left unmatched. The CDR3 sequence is CATSDRNRDRGLAGVNEQFF. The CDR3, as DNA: TGTGCCACCAGTGATCGAAACCGGGACAGGGGACTAGCGGGAGTCAATGAGCAGTTCTTC.

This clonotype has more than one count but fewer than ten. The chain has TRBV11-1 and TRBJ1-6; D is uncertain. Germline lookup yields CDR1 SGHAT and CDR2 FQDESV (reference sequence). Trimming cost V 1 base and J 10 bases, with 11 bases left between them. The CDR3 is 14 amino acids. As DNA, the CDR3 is TGTGCCAGCAGCTTAGACGGGGAAGGCTCACCCCTCCACTTT. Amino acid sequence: CASSLDGEGSPLHF.

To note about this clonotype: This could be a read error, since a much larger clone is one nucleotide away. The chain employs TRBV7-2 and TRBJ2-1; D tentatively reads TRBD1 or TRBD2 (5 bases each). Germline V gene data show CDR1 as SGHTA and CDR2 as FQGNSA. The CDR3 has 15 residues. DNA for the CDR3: TGTGCCTGCAGCTCAGGATACCGCTGGGGCGGGGAGCAGTTCTTC. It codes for CACSSGYRWGGEQFF.

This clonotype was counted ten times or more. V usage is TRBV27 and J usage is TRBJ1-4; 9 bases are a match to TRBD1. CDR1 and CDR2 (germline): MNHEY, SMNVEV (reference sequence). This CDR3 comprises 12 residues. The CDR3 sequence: CATGQGSEKLFF. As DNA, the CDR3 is TGTGCAACGGGACAGGGAAGTGAAAAACTGTTTTTT.

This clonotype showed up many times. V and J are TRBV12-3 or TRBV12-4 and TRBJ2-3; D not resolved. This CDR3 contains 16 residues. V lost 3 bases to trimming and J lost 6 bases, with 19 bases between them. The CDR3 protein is CASSLDRSVTADTQYF. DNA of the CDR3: TGTGCCAGCAGTTTGGACCGATCAGTTACCGCTGATACGCAGTATTTT.

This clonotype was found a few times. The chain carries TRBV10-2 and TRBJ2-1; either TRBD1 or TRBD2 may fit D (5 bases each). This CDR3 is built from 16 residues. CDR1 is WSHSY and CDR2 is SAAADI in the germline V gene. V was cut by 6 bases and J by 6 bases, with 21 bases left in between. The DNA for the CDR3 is TGCGCCAGCAGCCCTCGTTACGGGGCCTTAATCAATGAGCAGTTCTTC. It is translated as CASSPRYGALINEQFF.

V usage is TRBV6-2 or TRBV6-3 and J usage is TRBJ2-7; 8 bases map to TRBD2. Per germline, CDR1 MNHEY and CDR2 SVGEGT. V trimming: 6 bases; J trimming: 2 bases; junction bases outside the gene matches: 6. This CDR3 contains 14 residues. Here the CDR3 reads CASRRAGATYEQYF. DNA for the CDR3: TGTGCCAGCAGACGAGCGGGGGCCACCTACGAGCAGTACTTC.

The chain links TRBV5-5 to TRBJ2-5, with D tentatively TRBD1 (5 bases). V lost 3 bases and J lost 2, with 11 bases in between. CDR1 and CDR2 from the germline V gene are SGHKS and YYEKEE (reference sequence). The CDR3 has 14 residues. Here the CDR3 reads CASSWRQTQETQYF. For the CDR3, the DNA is TGTGCCAGCAGCTGGAGACAGACACAAGAGACCCAGTACTTC.

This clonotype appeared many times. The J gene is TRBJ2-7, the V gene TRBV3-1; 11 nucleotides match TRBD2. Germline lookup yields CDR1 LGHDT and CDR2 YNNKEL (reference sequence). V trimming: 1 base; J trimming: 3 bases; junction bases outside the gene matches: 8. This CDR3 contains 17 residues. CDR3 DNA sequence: TGTGCCAGCAGCCAAGGACTAGCGGGAAAGACTCTCTACGAGCAGTACTTC. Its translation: CASSQGLAGKTLYEQYF.